Listed below are T cell receptor beta chains from one sample, sequenced in a study of blood T cell repertoires in COVID-19. Produced via immunoSEQ multiplex PCR; TCRdb's table is partial and in-frame only. Of about 100,000 clones in the sample, about 77% are singletons; the top ten hold roughly a third. Sequencing input: peripheral blood. Every receptor here comes from a man in his 70s with active or convalescent COVID-19. CDR3s include the opening cysteine and the closing phenylalanine or tryptophan. D genes are given only for firm matches. Where a row states a size, it is once, few, many or the class of an expanded clone; other rows omit it.

j_call | clone_size | d_call | cdr3_length | v_call | cdr3_aa | cdr3_nt
TRBJ1-1 | . | . | 14 | TRBV30 | CAWSENRLNTEAFF | TGTGCCTGGAGTGAGAACAGGCTGAACACTGAAGCTTTCTTT
TRBJ1-5 | . | TRBD1 | 17 | TRBV28 | CASSPHATGAGNQPQHF | TGTGCCAGCAGTCCTCACGCTACAGGGGCGGGCAATCAGCCCCAGCATTTT
TRBJ2-5 | . | TRBD2 | 19 | TRBV4-1 | CASSQGGLAGATYQETQYF | TGCGCCAGCAGCCAAGGTGGACTAGCGGGAGCGACGTACCAAGAGACCCAGTACTTC
TRBJ2-7 | . | TRBD2 | 14 | TRBV20-1 | CSASRGGSRNEQYF | TGCAGTGCTAGTCGGGGGGGGTCTAGGAACGAGCAGTACTTC
TRBJ2-7 | . | TRBD1 | 14 | TRBV7-9 | CASSLEGQGNEQYF | TGTGCCAGCAGCTTAGAGGGACAGGGCAACGAGCAGTACTTC
TRBJ1-3 | . | . | 17 | TRBV5-6 | CASSLAQTHSSGNTIYF | TGTGCCAGCAGCTTGGCCCAGACTCATAGCTCTGGAAACACCATATATTTT
TRBJ2-1 | . | . | 16 | TRBV6-6 | CASSYSIESPGNEQFF | TGTGCCAGCAGTTACTCGATCGAGTCTCCCGGCAATGAGCAGTTCTTC
TRBJ1-2 | . | . | 13 | TRBV27 | CASSLTVNYGYTF | TGTGCCAGCAGTTTGACAGTTAACTATGGCTACACCTTC
TRBJ1-1 | . | . | 14 | TRBV5-1 | CASSSLLGDTEAFF | TGCGCCAGCAGTTCCCTACTAGGTGACACTGAAGCTTTCTTT
TRBJ1-4 | . | . | 14 | TRBV15 | CATSRGQGYEKLFF | TGTGCCACCAGCAGAGGTCAGGGGTATGAAAAACTGTTTTTT
TRBJ2-2 | . | TRBD2 | 14 | TRBV27 | CASSLKRGIGELFF | TGTGCCAGCAGTTTAAAGCGGGGAATCGGGGAGCTGTTTTTT
TRBJ1-1 | few | . | 13 | TRBV5-1 | CASSTRPNTEAFF | TGCGCCAGCAGCACCAGGCCGAACACTGAAGCTTTCTTT
TRBJ2-7 | . | . | 14 | TRBV7-2 | CASSQDLSSYEQYF | TGTGCCAGCAGCCAGGACTTGTCCTCCTACGAGCAGTACTTC
TRBJ2-1 | . | TRBD2 | 17 | TRBV15 | CATSIPSGPSSYNEQFF | TGTGCCACCAGCATCCCTAGCGGGCCAAGCTCCTACAATGAGCAGTTCTTC
TRBJ2-5 | few | . | 15 | TRBV11-2 | CASRGAGSRRETQYF | TGTGCCAGCAGGGGAGCCGGGAGTAGACGGGAGACCCAGTACTTC
TRBJ1-2 | . | . | 13 | TRBV6-5 | CASSYSLGGGYTF | TGTGCCAGCAGTTACTCGCTGGGAGGCGGCTACACCTTC
TRBJ2-6 | . | . | 14 | TRBV19 | CASRDSSGANVLTF | TGTGCCAGTAGGGACAGCTCTGGGGCCAACGTCCTGACTTTC
TRBJ2-2 | once | TRBD2 | 14 | TRBV24-1 | CATKGSSGAGELFF | TGTGCCACCAAAGGGAGTAGCGGGGCCGGGGAGCTGTTTTTT
TRBJ2-1 | once | TRBD2 | 14 | TRBV5-1 | CASSLVGLNNEQFF | TGCGCCAGCAGCTTGGTGGGACTAAACAATGAGCAGTTCTTC
TRBJ2-1 | . | TRBD2 | 15 | TRBV19 | CASSMVSGRGNEQFF | TGTGCCAGTAGTATGGTTAGCGGGAGAGGAAATGAGCAGTTCTTC
TRBJ2-7 | . | . | 18 | TRBV21-1 | CASSSWGESSGPSYEQYF | TGTGCCAGCAGCTCCTGGGGAGAGTCTAGCGGGCCCAGCTACGAGCAGTACTTC
TRBJ1-6 | . | . | 14 | TRBV5-5 | CASSLEQLHSPLHF | TGTGCCAGCAGCTTGGAACAGCTCCATTCACCCCTCCACTTT
TRBJ2-1 | . | TRBD2 | 13 | TRBV3-1/TRBV3-2 | CASRLAGANEQFF | TGTGCCAGCAGACTAGCGGGAGCGAATGAGCAGTTCTTC
TRBJ2-7 | . | TRBD1 | 16 | TRBV30 | CAWSVQLGGRDAGQYF | TGTGCCTGGAGTGTACAACTAGGGGGCAGGGATGCTGGGCAGTACTTC
TRBJ2-3 | . | . | 13 | TRBV7-2 | CASSLGGPDTQYF | TGTGCCAGCAGCTTAGGGGGCCCAGATACGCAGTATTTT
TRBJ1-2 | . | . | 16 | TRBV9 | CASSAGLGGRNYGYTF | TGTGCCAGCAGCGCCGGATTGGGGGGAAGGAACTATGGCTACACCTTC
TRBJ2-5 | few | TRBD1 | 13 | TRBV12-5 | CASGTGGQETQYF | TGTGCTAGTGGGACAGGGGGTCAAGAGACCCAGTACTTC
TRBJ2-1 | . | TRBD1 | 14 | TRBV24-1 | CATSGPPGGPEQFF | TGTGCCACCAGTGGTCCTCCAGGGGGCCCTGAGCAGTTCTTC
TRBJ2-1 | . | TRBD2 | 15 | TRBV5-4 | CASSATSGGYNEQFF | TGTGCCAGCAGCGCGACTAGCGGGGGCTACAATGAGCAGTTCTTC
TRBJ2-1 | . | TRBD2 | 16 | TRBV3-1/TRBV3-2 | CASSPLAGYPYNEQFF | TGTGCCAGCAGTCCCTTAGCGGGGTACCCCTACAATGAGCAGTTCTTC
TRBJ1-1 | . | TRBD1 | 11 | TRBV20-1 | CSAEQGLEAFF | TGCAGTGCTGAACAGGGGCTTGAAGCTTTCTTT
TRBJ1-5 | . | . | 13 | TRBV12-3/TRBV12-4 | CASSRSLNQPQHF | TGTGCCAGCAGTCGCAGTCTTAATCAGCCCCAGCATTTT
TRBJ2-7 | once | . | 17 | TRBV2 | CASSEAVVVWGSGEQYF | TGTGCCAGCAGTGAAGCGGTGGTAGTGTGGGGATCGGGGGAGCAGTACTTC
TRBJ1-5 | once | . | 17 | TRBV10-3 | CAISESPQGLSNQPQHF | TGTGCCATCAGTGAGTCGCCACAGGGCCTTAGCAATCAGCCCCAGCATTTT
TRBJ2-1 | . | TRBD2 | 15 | TRBV6-5 | CASSKSSGNYNEQFF | TGTGCCAGCAGTAAGTCTAGCGGGAATTACAATGAGCAGTTCTTC
TRBJ1-2 | . | . | 14 | TRBV28 | CASIWGGRSYGYTF | TGTGCCAGCATCTGGGGGGGGCGCAGCTATGGCTACACCTTC
TRBJ2-5 | . | TRBD2 | 15 | TRBV7-2 | CASRPAGGAGETQYF | TGTGCCAGCAGGCCGGCGGGGGGTGCGGGAGAGACCCAGTACTTC
TRBJ2-1 | . | TRBD2 | 13 | TRBV27 | CASTATSFSEQFF | TGTGCCAGCACCGCGACTAGCTTTAGTGAGCAGTTCTTC
TRBJ1-6 | . | . | 19 | TRBV27 | CASSRNSGATASYNSPLHF | TGTGCCAGCAGCCGAAACTCAGGGGCTACAGCCTCCTATAATTCACCCCTCCACTTT
TRBJ1-2 | once | . | 13 | TRBV12-3/TRBV12-4 | CASSNKKPYGYTF | TGTGCCAGCAGTAACAAGAAACCCTATGGCTACACCTTC
TRBJ2-3 | . | . | 16 | TRBV7-8 | CASSLRDSSARDTQYF | TGTGCCAGCAGCTTACGGGACTCGTCCGCGAGAGATACGCAGTATTTT
TRBJ2-3 | . | TRBD1 | 16 | TRBV7-6 | CASSARGQTSTDTQYF | TGTGCCAGCAGCGCCCGGGGACAGACAAGCACAGATACGCAGTATTTT
TRBJ1-5 | . | TRBD1 | 14 | TRBV30 | CAWRGQGKTQPQHF | TGTGCCTGGAGGGGACAGGGGAAAACTCAGCCCCAGCATTTT
TRBJ2-7 | . | TRBD1 | 13 | TRBV19 | CASMRTGSYEQYF | TGTGCCAGTATGCGGACAGGGTCCTACGAGCAGTACTTC
TRBJ1-5 | . | TRBD1 | 16 | TRBV25-1 | CATPAGQGAQGQPQHF | TGTGCCACCCCGGCGGGTCAGGGGGCTCAGGGGCAGCCCCAGCATTTT
TRBJ2-3 | . | TRBD2 | 16 | TRBV6-1 | CASSGLAGGLTDTQYF | TGTGCCAGCAGTGGACTAGCGGGGGGACTCACAGATACGCAGTATTTT
TRBJ1-5 | few | TRBD1 | 22 | TRBV30 | CAWSENRTGTRRGPDSNQPQHF | TGTGCCTGGAGTGAGAATAGGACAGGCACTAGGAGGGGGCCCGATAGCAATCAGCCCCAGCATTTT
TRBJ1-6 | . | . | 14 | TRBV6-5 | CASRPRSSNSPLHF | TGTGCCAGCAGGCCTCGGAGCAGTAATTCACCCCTCCACTTT
TRBJ2-7 | . | . | 14 | TRBV9 | CASSVASAGPEQYF | TGTGCCAGCAGCGTAGCTTCGGCAGGCCCCGAGCAGTACTTC
TRBJ2-1 | once | . | 18 | TRBV27 | CASSPGVAAARPYNEQFF | TGTGCCAGCAGCCCAGGGGTAGCCGCGGCTCGCCCTTACAATGAGCAGTTCTTC
TRBJ1-2 | . | . | 11 | TRBV30 | CAWRGGLGYTF | TGTGCCTGGAGAGGAGGGCTGGGCTACACCTTC
TRBJ1-2 | . | . | 13 | TRBV4-1 | CASTERGRYGYTF | TGCGCCAGCACCGAAAGGGGCCGCTATGGCTACACCTTC
TRBJ2-2 | . | . | 14 | TRBV6-4 | CASSATGNTGELFF | TGTGCCAGCAGTGCAACGGGGAACACCGGGGAGCTGTTTTTT
TRBJ1-5 | . | . | 16 | TRBV4-3 | CASSQAAGQENQPQHF | TGCGCCAGCAGCCAGGCGGCGGGGCAGGAGAATCAGCCCCAGCATTTT
TRBJ1-2 | . | . | 14 | TRBV4-2 | CASSQGGTDYGYTF | TGTGCCAGCAGCCAGGGGGGGACTGACTATGGCTACACCTTC
TRBJ2-7 | . | TRBD1 | 14 | TRBV6-2/TRBV6-3 | CASSYGQGAREQYF | TGTGCCAGCAGTTACGGGCAGGGGGCGCGTGAGCAGTACTTC